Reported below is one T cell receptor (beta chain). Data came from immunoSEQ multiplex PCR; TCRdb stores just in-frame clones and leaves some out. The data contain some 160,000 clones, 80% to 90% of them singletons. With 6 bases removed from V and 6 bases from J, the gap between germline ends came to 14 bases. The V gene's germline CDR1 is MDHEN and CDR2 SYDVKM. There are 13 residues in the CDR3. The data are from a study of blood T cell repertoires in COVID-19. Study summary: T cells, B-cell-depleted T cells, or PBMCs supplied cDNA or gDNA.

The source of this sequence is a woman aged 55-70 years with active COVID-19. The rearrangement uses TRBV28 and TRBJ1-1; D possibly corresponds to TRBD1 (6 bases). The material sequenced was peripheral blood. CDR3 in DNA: TGTGCCAGCAGACGGCCCGAGGGGGCTGAAGCTTTCTTT. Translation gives CASRRPEGAEAFF. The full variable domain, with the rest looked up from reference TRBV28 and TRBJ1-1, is DVKVTQSSRYLVKRTGEKVFLECVQDMDHENMFWYRQDPGLGLRLIYFSYDVKMKEKGDIPEGYSVSREKKERFSLILESASTNQTSMYLCASRRPEGAEAFFGQGTRLTVV.